This TCR beta chain is drawn from a study of blood T cell repertoires in COVID-19. Study at large: In each case, the material was cDNA or gDNA derived from T cells, B-cell-depleted T cells, or PBMCs.

This clone has just one count. Original analysis: Cell counts per sample came from amplifying reference gene primers. The assay was immunoSEQ multiplex PCR, and TCRdb's table has in-frame clones only and misses some. D and trimming come from the DNA, and the V and J calls and clone size come from that table. The sample carries tens of thousands of clones, around 85% recorded once. V lost 0 bases, J lost 4 bases, and 13 bases lay in between. CDR1 and CDR2 (germline): SGHRS, YFSETQ. This CDR3 spans 15 amino acids. The rearrangement links TRBV5-1 to TRBJ1-1, with D maybe TRBD1 (6 bases). This clonotype was sampled from a woman between 65 and 79 years old with active COVID-19. What was sequenced was peripheral blood. CDR3 residues: CASSLDGGASTEAFF. The CDR3 DNA reads TGCGCCAGCAGCTTGGATGGGGGGGCTAGCACTGAAGCTTTCTTT. Based on the CDR3 plus reference TRBV5-1 and TRBJ1-1, the full variable domain is KAGVTQTPRYLIKTRGQQVTLSCSPISGHRSVSWYQQTPGQGLQFLFEYFSETQRNKGNFPGRFSGRQFSNSRSEMNVSTLELGDSALYLCASSLDGGASTEAFFGQGTRLTVV.